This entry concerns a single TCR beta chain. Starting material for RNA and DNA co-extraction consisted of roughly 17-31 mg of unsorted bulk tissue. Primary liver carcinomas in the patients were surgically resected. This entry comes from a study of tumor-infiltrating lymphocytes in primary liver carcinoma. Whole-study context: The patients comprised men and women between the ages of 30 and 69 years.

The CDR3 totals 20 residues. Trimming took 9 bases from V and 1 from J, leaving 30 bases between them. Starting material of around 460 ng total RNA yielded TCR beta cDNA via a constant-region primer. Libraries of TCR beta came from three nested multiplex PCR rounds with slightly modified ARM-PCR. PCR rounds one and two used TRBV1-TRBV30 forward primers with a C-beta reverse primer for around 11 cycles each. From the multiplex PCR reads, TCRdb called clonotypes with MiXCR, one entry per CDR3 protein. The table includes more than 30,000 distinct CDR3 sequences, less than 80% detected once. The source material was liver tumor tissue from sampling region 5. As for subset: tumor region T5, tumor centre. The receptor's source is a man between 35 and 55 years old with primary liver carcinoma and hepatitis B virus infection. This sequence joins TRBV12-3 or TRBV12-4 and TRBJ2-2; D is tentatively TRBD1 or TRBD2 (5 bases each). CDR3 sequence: CASSRPGPTSPAKNTGELFF. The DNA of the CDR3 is TGTGCCAGTAGTCGGCCGGGACCCACCTCACCAGCGAAGAACACCGGGGAGCTGTTTTTT.